The 20 T cell receptor beta chains presented below share a single source sample, sequenced in a study of blood T cell repertoires in COVID-19. The data were produced by immunoSEQ multiplex PCR, yet TCRdb's version contains in-frame clones alone and is incomplete. Found here are some 340,000 clones, about 85% of them singletons; the top ten hold 3.6%. The sequenced material came from peripheral blood. The receptors stem from a woman in her late teens or twenties with acute or convalescent COVID-19.

V and J are TRBV7-9 and TRBJ1-1; TRBD1 matches 7 bases. The germline V gene has CDR1 SEHNR and CDR2 FQNEAQ (reference sequence). CDR3 length equals 12 residues. V trimming: 3 bases; J trimming: 11 bases; junction bases outside the gene matches: 6. CDR3 residues: CASSFQGERAFF. The CDR3 DNA follows: TGTGCCAGCAGCTTTCAGGGGGAGAGGGCTTTCTTT.

V usage is TRBV10-3 and J usage is TRBJ2-5; D possibly corresponds to TRBD2 (6 bases). This CDR3 contains 15 residues. Germline CDR1 is ENHRY and CDR2 is SYGVKD. With 2 bases removed from V and 0 bases from J, the gap between germline ends came to 10 bases. This CDR3 reads CAISERETDQETQYF. The CDR3 bases are TGTGCCATCAGTGAGCGGGAGACAGACCAAGAGACCCAGTACTTC.

This clone was counted a few times. The V gene is TRBV10-1, the J gene TRBJ2-2; D possibly corresponds to TRBD1 (5 bases). The CDR3 loop spans 14 amino acids. Looked up from germline, CDR1 is WNHNN and CDR2 is SYGVQD (reference sequence). V was clipped by 2 bases and J by 3 bases, with 7 bases between them. The CDR3 spells CASSEDSDTGELFF. CDR3 bases: TGCGCCAGCAGTGAGGACAGTGACACCGGGGAGCTGTTTTTT.

The rearrangement links TRBV19 to TRBJ2-1, with 10 bases fitting TRBD2. The germline gives CDR1 LNHDA, CDR2 SQIVND (reference sequence). Trimming at V came to 5 bases and at J to 5 bases, leaving 12 bases not matched to a gene. The CDR3 length is 17 residues. The CDR3 region has the DNA TGTGCCAGTAGTCCGTCAATAGCGGGAGGTCCGAACAATGAGCAGTTCTTC. Protein: CASSPSIAGGPNNEQFF. The variable domain in full, with the rest retrieved from reference TRBV19 and TRBJ2-1, is DGGITQSPKYLFRKEGQNVTLSCEQNLNHDAMYWYRQDPGQGLRLIYYSQIVNDFQKGDIAEGYSVSREKKESFPLTVTSAQKNPTAFYLCASSPSIAGGPNNEQFFGPGTRLTVL.

V usage is TRBV25-1 and J usage is TRBJ2-5; TRBD1 matches at 7 bases. Germline assignment: CDR1 MGHDK and CDR2 SYGVNS. This CDR3 is 15 amino acids long. The junction had 12 bases not matched to a gene; V was cut back by 6 bases and J by 5 bases. CDR3 coding DNA: TGTGCCAGCAGAGAACATCTAGGGGGCAGGGAGACCCAGTACTTC. Protein sequence: CASREHLGGRETQYF.

The chain uses TRBV14 and TRBJ1-1, with 8 bases identical to TRBD1. The length of the CDR3 is 16 residues. Unmatched junction bases numbered 8, after V lost 0 bases and J lost 5 bases. From germline, CDR1 is SGHDN and CDR2 FVKESK. The CDR3 protein is CASSQEGNRGRTEAFF. CDR3 nucleotides: TGTGCCAGCAGCCAAGAAGGGAACAGGGGGAGGACTGAAGCTTTCTTT.

This clone was counted at least ten times. This chain joins TRBV6-5 and TRBJ1-2; 9 bases map to TRBD1. Per germline, CDR1 MNHEY and CDR2 SVGAGI. J lost 6 bases, V lost 7 bases, and 6 bases had no gene match. This CDR3 comprises 13 residues. In DNA form, the CDR3 reads TGTGCCAGCATTGGACAGGGGTGGGATGGCTACACCTTC. This codes for CASIGQGWDGYTF.

The rearrangement links TRBV9 to TRBJ2-7, with D tentatively TRBD2 (5 bases). V lost 4 bases and J lost 7, with 15 bases in between. Germline-derived CDR1 and CDR2 are SGDLS and YYNGEE. The CDR3 contains 13 residues. DNA for the CDR3: TGTGCCAGCAGCCCCGGACTTGTGGGGGAGCAGTACTTC. It is translated as CASSPGLVGEQYF.

A few counts support this clone. The chain combines TRBV7-6 with TRBJ1-6, with D maybe TRBD1 (6 bases). CDR1 is SGHVS, CDR2 FNYEAQ, per germline. Trimming removed 5 bases at V and 14 bases at J, with 28 bases between. The CDR3 has 17 amino acids. The DNA of the CDR3 is TGTGCCAGCAGCGCTCAGACAGGAAGGGCCCCATCCGTCTCCCTCCACTTT. Its protein product is CASSAQTGRAPSVSLHF.

This clone was seen more than once but under ten times. V gene TRBV10-3 combines with J gene TRBJ2-5, with 13 positions matching TRBD2. The CDR3 is made up of 14 amino acids. The germline V gene has CDR1 ENHRY and CDR2 SYGVKD. The trim removed 8 bases at V and 7 bases at J, leaving 7 bases unmatched. CDR3 nucleotide sequence: TGTGCCATCTCAGGACTAGCGGGAGCCACGACCCAGTACTTC. Amino acid sequence: CAISGLAGATTQYF.

This sequence joins TRBV19 and TRBJ2-2; D perhaps matches TRBD2 (5 bases). The ends were cut back, 3 bases at V and 7 bases at J, with 9 bases in the middle. The CDR3 is 13 amino acids. Germline V gene sequence: CDR1 LNHDA, CDR2 SQIVND (reference sequence). The CDR3 is CASSIPGFGELFF. The CDR3 DNA reads as TGTGCCAGTAGTATCCCGGGGTTCGGGGAGCTGTTTTTT. Complete variable domain (other parts from reference TRBV19 and TRBJ2-2): DGGITQSPKYLFRKEGQNVTLSCEQNLNHDAMYWYRQDPGQGLRLIYYSQIVNDFQKGDIAEGYSVSREKKESFPLTVTSAQKNPTAFYLCASSIPGFGELFFGEGSRLTVL.

In DNA form, the CDR3 reads TGTGCCAGCAGCCCCGACCTAGCGGGAGCCGCCTCCTACAATGAGCAGTTCTTC. Amino acids: CASSPDLAGAASYNEQFF. This chain connects TRBV5-5 to TRBJ2-1; 10 nucleotides line up with TRBD2. The trim removed 4 bases at V and 0 bases at J, leaving 10 bases unmatched. The CDR3 spans 18 residues. Germline loops: CDR1 SGHKS, CDR2 YYEKEE (reference sequence).

This clone was recorded only once. This chain links TRBV28 with TRBJ2-5; 7 bases align to TRBD2. The CDR3 consists of 14 residues. Trimming took 5 bases from V and 2 from J; bases not matched to a gene: 5. The germline CDR1 and CDR2 sequences are MDHEN and SYDVKM. This CDR3 is CASSAMGGQETQYF. As DNA, the CDR3 is TGTGCCAGCAGTGCAATGGGGGGGCAAGAGACCCAGTACTTC.

This clone was seen only once. Written as DNA, the CDR3 is TGTGCCACCAGTGATCGCCCGGGGACAGGGGAGACCTACGAGCAGTACTTC. This encodes CATSDRPGTGETYEQYF. V gene TRBV24-1 combines with J gene TRBJ2-7, with 10 bases identical to TRBD1. The CDR3 extends over 17 amino acids. V was pared by 3 bases and J by 2 bases, with 9 bases of the junction left unmatched. The germline gives CDR1 KGHDR, CDR2 SFDVKD.

The rearrangement joins TRBV7-8 to TRBJ1-2; 9 bases map to TRBD1. Trimming removed 5 bases from V and 3 bases from J; junction bases left unmatched: 13. In germline, CDR1 is SGHVS, CDR2 FQNEAQ. There are 17 residues in the CDR3. CDR3 DNA: TGTGCCAGCAGCCTCCCGGGACAGGGCCCTATCGACTATGGCTACACCTTC. Protein product: CASSLPGQGPIDYGYTF.

V gene TRBV5-1 combines with J gene TRBJ1-5; 8 bases line up with TRBD1. Germline V gene lookup returns CDR1 SGHRS and CDR2 YFSETQ. This CDR3 is 16 amino acids long. V shed 0 bases, J shed 10 bases, and the junction held 12 bases outside the gene matches. CDR3 protein: CASSLGTPDRGAPQHF. For the CDR3, the DNA is TGCGCCAGCAGCTTGGGGACTCCTGACAGGGGTGCCCCCCAGCATTTT.

The gene calls are TRBV5-6 and TRBJ2-5, with 7 bases matching TRBD2. CDR1 is SGHDT, CDR2 YYEEEE, per germline. The V segment lost 6 bases and the J segment 5 bases; nucleotides outside the gene matches: 16. CDR3 size: 16 residues. The CDR3 coding sequence is TGTGCCAGCACTACTAGGGCACGGGGGGTGTGGGAGACCCAGTACTTC. Its protein is CASTTRARGVWETQYF.

V and J are TRBV18 and TRBJ2-2; 9 nucleotides match TRBD2. V trimming: 1 base; J trimming: 6 bases; junction bases outside the gene matches: 6. The CDR3 contains 16 residues. The germline V gene encodes CDR1 KGHSH and CDR2 LQKENI. CDR3 in amino acids: CASSPRLAGDAGELFF. CDR3 coding DNA: TGTGCCAGCTCACCACGATTAGCGGGGGACGCCGGGGAGCTGTTTTTT.

This chain joins TRBV12-5 and TRBJ1-5; 8 bases map to TRBD1. J lost 5 bases, V lost 6 bases, and 6 bases had no gene match. The CDR3 has 14 residues. Per the germline V gene, CDR1 is LGHNT and CDR2 is FRNRAP. DNA for the CDR3: TGTGCTAGTGGCAGACAGGGGATTGATCAGCCCCAGCATTTT. Residues: CASGRQGIDQPQHF.

This chain links TRBV7-6 with TRBJ1-1; 9 positions match TRBD1. CDR1 SGHVS and CDR2 FNYEAQ come from the germline V gene. The CDR3 spans 15 residues. J was trimmed by 1 base and V by 5 bases; bases with no gene match: 5. The chain's CDR3 is CASSLRDRENTEAFF. Written as DNA, the CDR3 is TGTGCCAGCAGCCTACGGGACAGGGAGAACACTGAAGCTTTCTTT.